These 5 T cell receptor beta chains were all obtained from the same sample, sequenced in a study of blood T cell repertoires in COVID-19. Libraries were prepared by immunoSEQ multiplex PCR; TCRdb keeps only in-frame clonotypes and omits some of them. Of under 250,000 clones listed, approximately 84% are singletons. The sequenced sample consisted of PBMCs or T cells enriched from blood (not recorded which). Source of these receptors: a man aged 40-50 years who had recovered from COVID-19.

A single count supports this clone. The chain employs TRBV21-1 and TRBJ2-5; the table's D call, TRBD1, was not checked against the DNA. TRBV21-1 is a known pseudogene. This CDR3 spans 14 amino acids. DNA of the CDR3: TGTGCCAGCAGCAAAGCCCAGGCTCAAGAGACCCAGTACTTC. Translating it yields CASSKAQAQETQYF.

This clone was counted a few times. The genes are TRBV7-6 and TRBJ2-1; 10 positions match TRBD2. The germline gives CDR1 SGHVS, CDR2 FNYEAQ. The junction had 1 base not matched to a gene; V was cut back by 5 bases and J by 3 bases. The CDR3 has 14 amino acids. The CDR3, as DNA: TGTGCCAGCAGCCCTAGCGGGAGCTACAATGAGCAGTTCTTC. It yields the protein CASSPSGSYNEQFF.

This rearrangement joins TRBV3-1 (or the pseudogene TRBV3-2) to TRBJ2-7, with 7 positions matching TRBD2. The ends lost 1 base at V and 7 bases at J; junction bases unmatched: 4. The CDR3 runs 13 residues. Per germline, CDR1 LGHDT and CDR2 YNNKEL (reference sequence). CDR3 amino acids: CASSQGRGEEQYF. The CDR3 DNA sequence: TGTGCCAGCAGCCAAGGCCGGGGGGAAGAGCAGTACTTC.

The gene calls are TRBV28 and TRBJ1-2, with D perhaps TRBD1 (5 bases). The CDR3 spans 14 residues. Trimming stripped 3 bases from V and 2 bases from J, with 10 bases between. Germline loops: CDR1 MDHEN, CDR2 SYDVKM. The CDR3 loop reads CASSLWGGNYGYTF. The CDR3 DNA is TGTGCCAGCAGTTTGTGGGGCGGAAACTATGGCTACACCTTC.

The genes are TRBV2 and TRBJ1-2; 9 bases agree with TRBD1. CDR1 and CDR2 (germline): SNHLY, FYNNEI. Germline trimming cut 5 bases from V and 3 bases from J; bases unmatched to any gene: 1. This CDR3 is 13 amino acids long. CDR3 protein: CASSRDRDYGYTF. The CDR3 DNA reads TGTGCCAGCAGTCGGGACAGGGACTATGGCTACACCTTC.